This T cell receptor beta chain was sequenced for a study of cytomegalovirus exposure and HLA in healthy donors. 13 Jbeta primers and 60 Vbeta primers were used for the PCR. Clones were sequenced by immunoSEQ multiplex PCR, and TCRdb holds only the in-frame ones, with some missing. This table holds over 85,000 clones, over 65% found once. This clone was seen a handful of times. Within the sample, other DNA sequences also encode this same CDR3. Germline V gene sequence: CDR1 MNHEY, CDR2 SVGAGI. This CDR3 has 14 residues. V shed 5 bases and J shed 3 bases, with 11 bases lying between them. Those who donated were healthy bone marrow donors.

Sequencing used PBMCs. The TCR sequence derives from a man between 40 and 49 years old in good health and CMV-seronegative. The rearrangement uses TRBV6-5 and TRBJ1-5, with a weak D call TRBD1 (6 bases). The CDR3 sequence is CASSRTGLNQPQHF. Written as DNA, the CDR3 is TGTGCCAGCAGTCGCACAGGGCTCAATCAGCCCCAGCATTTT.